These 8 T cell receptor beta chains were all obtained from the same sample, sequenced in a study of cytotoxic CD8 clonotypes in ibrutinib-treated CLL. Sequencing used immunoSEQ multiplex PCR; TCRdb keeps in-frame clones, though not all of them. The sample includes roughly 23,000 clones, about 68% of them seen just once. The sample was PBMCs, taken before ibrutinib treatment. These receptors all stem from a human donor with chronic lymphocytic leukemia.

V gene TRBV7-6 combines with J gene TRBJ2-5, with a possible D match to TRBD2 (5 bases). The germline V gene has CDR1 SGHVS and CDR2 FNYEAQ. This CDR3 comprises 12 residues. Trimming pared 1 base from V and 7 bases from J, leaving 7 bases between. CDR3 DNA: TGTGCCAGCAGCTTAGTAGGAGGGACCCAGTACTTC. It translates to CASSLVGGTQYF.

CDR3 in amino acids: CASSISGTAIGNEQFF. CDR3 DNA: TGTGCCAGTAGTATATCCGGGACAGCAATAGGGAATGAGCAGTTCTTC. V gene TRBV19 combines with J gene TRBJ2-1; 7 bases map to TRBD1. V was pared by 2 bases and J by 7 bases, with 11 bases of the junction left unmatched. Germline-derived CDR1 and CDR2 are LNHDA and SQIVND (reference sequence). The CDR3 loop spans 16 amino acids.

This clone was counted only a few times. This chain links TRBV5-1 with TRBJ1-1; D perhaps matches TRBD1 (5 bases). The CDR3 has 15 residues. The V end lost 5 bases, the J end lost 1 base, and 15 bases lay between the germline ends. CDR1 is SGHRS, CDR2 YFSETQ, per germline. As DNA, the CDR3 is TGCGCCAGCAGAGCCGCCGGGGCCAAGAACACTGAAGCTTTCTTT. Protein product: CASRAAGAKNTEAFF.

The CDR3 region has the DNA TGTGCCAGCAGCCCATCGGGACTAGCCCACACAGATACGCAGTATTTT. Translating gives CASSPSGLAHTDTQYF. The rearrangement joins TRBV7-3 to TRBJ2-3, with 9 bases aligning to TRBD2. The CDR3 extends over 16 amino acids. J lost 2 bases, V lost 5 bases, and 8 bases had no gene match. Germline-derived CDR1 and CDR2 are SGHTA and FQGTGA.

V is TRBV29-1 and J is TRBJ2-3; D uncertain. Trimming took 0 bases from V and 0 from J, leaving 10 bases between them. CDR1 and CDR2 (germline): SQVTM, ANQGSEA. The CDR3 runs 15 residues. As DNA, the CDR3 is TGCAGCGTTGAAGACTGGAAGGTTAGCACAGATACGCAGTATTTT. It translates to CSVEDWKVSTDTQYF.

The chain uses TRBV7-3 and TRBJ2-1; D possibly corresponds to TRBD2 (6 bases). Trimming took off 5 bases at V and 15 bases at J, with 26 bases between the two ends. CDR1 is SGHTA and CDR2 is FQGTGA in the germline V gene. CDR3 length: 15 amino acids. In DNA form, the CDR3 reads TGTGCCAGCAGCGCCCGGGACGCCTTCGGGACTGACTTGTTCTTC. Amino acids: CASSARDAFGTDLFF.

This clone was detected once. V and J are TRBV7-2 and TRBJ2-1, with 8 bases aligning to TRBD1. Germline CDR1 SGHTA, CDR2 FQGNSA. The CDR3 is 17 residues long. Losses at the gene ends were 5 bases for V and 0 bases for J; bases not matched to a gene: 9. In DNA, the CDR3 is TGTGCCAGCAGCAGAGACAGGGGCCCGAGCTCCTACAATGAGCAGTTCTTC. It specifies CASSRDRGPSSYNEQFF.

The chain couples TRBV27 to TRBJ2-1; D may be TRBD1 or TRBD2 (6 bases each). In germline, CDR1 is MNHEY, CDR2 SMNVEV (reference sequence). The CDR3 loop spans 14 amino acids. With 8 bases removed from V and 2 bases from J, the gap between germline ends came to 13 bases. The CDR3: CASWGAGTYNEQFF. The DNA for the CDR3 is TGTGCCAGCTGGGGGGCAGGGACCTACAATGAGCAGTTCTTC.